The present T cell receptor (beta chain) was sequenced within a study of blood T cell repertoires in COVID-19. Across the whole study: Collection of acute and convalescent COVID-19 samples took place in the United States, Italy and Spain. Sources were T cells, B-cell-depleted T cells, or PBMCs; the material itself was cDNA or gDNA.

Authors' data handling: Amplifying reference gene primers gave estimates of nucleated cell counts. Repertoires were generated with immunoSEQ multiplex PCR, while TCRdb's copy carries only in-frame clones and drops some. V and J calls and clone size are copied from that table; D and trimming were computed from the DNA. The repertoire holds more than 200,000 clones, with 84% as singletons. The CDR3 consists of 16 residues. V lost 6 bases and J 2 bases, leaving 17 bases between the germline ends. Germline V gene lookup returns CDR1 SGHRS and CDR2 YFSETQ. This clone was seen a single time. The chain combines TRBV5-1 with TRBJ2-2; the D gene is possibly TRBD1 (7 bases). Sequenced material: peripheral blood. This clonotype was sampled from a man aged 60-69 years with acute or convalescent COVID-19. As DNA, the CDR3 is TGCGCCAGCACCCCTGGGGGGACAGTAAACACCGGGGAGCTGTTTTTT. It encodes CASTPGGTVNTGELFF.